Listed below are T cell receptor beta chains from one sample, sequenced in a study of blood T cell repertoires in COVID-19. This table comes from immunoSEQ multiplex PCR, and its TCRdb copy is limited to in-frame clones, with some not included. This sample has around 350,000 clones, with around 84% found just once. Sequenced material: peripheral blood. The receptors here all came from a human donor in a cohort sampled during active COVID-19. The CDR3 runs from the conserved cysteine through the conserved F or W.

v_gene	j_gene	len	CDR3aa
TRBV18	TRBJ2-4	16	CASSPPPLRDKNIQYF
TRBV5-1	TRBJ1-2	12	CASSLTGGGYTF
TRBV15	TRBJ1-5	20	CATSRNSHTGQGASNQPQHF
TRBV29-1	TRBJ2-7	11	CSARDFDEQYF
TRBV13	TRBJ2-7	13	CASSLGQLNEQYF
TRBV19	TRBJ1-4	16	CASSRDRGRPNEKLFF
TRBV7-9	TRBJ1-2	16	CASSPTLWWGRDGYTF
TRBV28	TRBJ2-2	15	CASSPLAGVPGELFF
TRBV9	TRBJ1-5	15	CASSPQGDPNQPQHF
TRBV4-1	TRBJ2-2	16	CASSLYRDPDTGELFF
TRBV6-1	TRBJ1-6	14	CASSEGVGDSPLHF
TRBV2	TRBJ2-2	15	CASRPSTGRTGELFF
TRBV12-2	TRBJ2-5	20	CASRLPPGTSGRKGQETQYF
TRBV6-4	TRBJ2-3	15	CASSVSPQSTDTQYF
TRBV6-5	TRBJ1-6	12	CASSYRGSPLHF
TRBV7-9	TRBJ1-5	14	CASSFDSVNQPQHF
TRBV5-1	TRBJ1-1	15	CASSLETSWPPEAFF
TRBV5-8	TRBJ1-6	17	CANSLSVGQGFSSPLHF
TRBV2	TRBJ2-1	17	CASSVSETGFSYNEQFF
TRBV2	TRBJ2-3	13	CAGVGRGSDTQYF
TRBV19	TRBJ1-1	15	CASDQGWATSTEAFF
TRBV5-1	TRBJ2-7	16	CASSAAGTSGSGEQYF
TRBV24-1	TRBJ2-3	16	CATSATSGGATDTQYF
TRBV20-1	TRBJ2-2	11	CSARLTGELFF
TRBV2	TRBJ1-4	15	CASSRAAATNEKLFF
TRBV28	TRBJ2-7	16	CASSLNRYSPSYEQYF
TRBV20-1	TRBJ2-6	16	CSASALRGSGANVLTF
TRBV24-1	TRBJ2-5	15	CATSDGTGGFETQYF
TRBV5-6	TRBJ2-7	16	CASSREAREFGYEQYF
TRBV24-1	TRBJ2-2	13	CATRGASTGELFF
TRBV6-5	TRBJ1-6	15	CASTLEEAGLAPLHF
TRBV9	TRBJ2-3	14	CASSVGGGAHTQYF
TRBV7-8	TRBJ1-5	15	CASQKLAGGNQPQHF
TRBV7-9	TRBJ2-1	12	CASSVRNNEQFF
TRBV19	TRBJ2-7	14	CASSPEGTPHEQYF
TRBV6-2/TRBV6-3	TRBJ2-2	16	CASSYSRAGGTGELFF
TRBV6-5	TRBJ1-2	12	CASSRNSYGYTF
TRBV19	TRBJ1-6	15	CASSPRTGNNSPLHF
TRBV29-1	TRBJ2-7	12	CSVAEDTYEQYF
TRBV19	TRBJ2-5	14	CASKPGQGIETQYF
TRBV6-6	TRBJ2-3	15	CASSQDRAITDTQYF
TRBV2	TRBJ2-2	17	CASSDFVSGGLIGELFF
TRBV20-1	TRBJ1-5	11	CSADHEGPQHF
TRBV2	TRBJ2-1	13	CASNQGHYNEQFF
TRBV10-2	TRBJ2-2	15	CASSESRTRRGELFF
TRBV6-6	TRBJ2-5	17	CASRRSGGPALQETQYF
TRBV2	TRBJ2-7	11	CASSDRGEQYF
TRBV2	TRBJ2-2	16	CASLLAGGRNTGELFF
TRBV18	TRBJ2-1	15	CASSYLGTRVDEQFF
TRBV7-2	TRBJ2-7	14	CASSTEGGRPGWSF
TRBV9	TRBJ2-1	12	CASSLGTGHKFF
TRBV19	TRBJ1-1	15	CASSTTGTGGTEAFF